A single sample gave rise to the 5 T cell receptor beta chains below, sequenced in a study of shared clonotypes between healthy human individuals. TCRdb keeps only in-frame clones here, not all; method: immunoSEQ multiplex PCR. The sample contains about 1,900,000 clones, about 95% of which appear only once. Naive-designated CD8 cells lacked CD45RO, were positively enriched for CCR7, and omitted terminally differentiated effector memory CD45RA+ cells. Sequencing was performed on naive CD8+ T cells sorted from blood. The receptors derive from a man aged 18 to 30 in good health.

CDR3 protein: CASSYGTGGVDEQYF. The CDR3 nucleotides read TGTGCCAGCAGCTACGGGACAGGGGGCGTAGACGAGCAGTACTTC. V usage is TRBV7-6 and J usage is TRBJ2-7; 12 bases match TRBD1. J was trimmed by 5 bases and V by 4 bases; bases with no gene match: 6. The CDR3 sequence is 15 residues long. Per germline, CDR1 SGHVS and CDR2 FNYEAQ. Looking up the rest from reference TRBV7-6 and TRBJ2-7 gives the full variable domain: GAGVSQSPRYKVTKRGQDVALRCDPISGHVSLYWYRQALGQGPEFLTYFNYEAQQDKSGLPNDRFSAERPEGSISTLTIQRTEQRDSAMYRCASSYGTGGVDEQYFGPGTRLTVT.

The chain links TRBV6-1 to TRBJ2-7; 7 positions agree with TRBD1. Trimming cost V 7 bases and J 3 bases; bases outside gene matches: 9. The CDR3 consists of 14 residues. CDR1 is MNHNS and CDR2 is SASEGT in the germline V gene. CDR3 DNA sequence: TGTGCCAGCAAGCCGGGACAGATGAACTACGAGCAGTACTTC. Its protein is CASKPGQMNYEQYF.

Only one count was recorded for this clone. The genes are TRBV7-3 and TRBJ2-7; D possibly matches TRBD1 or TRBD2 (5 bases each). Germline V gene lookup returns CDR1 SGHTA and CDR2 FQGTGA. V lost 2 bases to trimming and J lost 4 bases, with 12 bases between them. The CDR3 is made up of 14 amino acids. DNA for the CDR3: TGTGCCAGCAGCTTACCAGCGGACATATACGAGCAGTACTTC. This codes for CASSLPADIYEQYF.

CDR3 DNA: TGTGCCAGCAGCGTCGCGGCCCTAGCGGGAGGTTTCTACGAGCAGTACTTC. It specifies CASSVAALAGGFYEQYF. V usage is TRBV5-6 and J usage is TRBJ2-7, with TRBD2 matching over 11 bases. This CDR3 has 17 amino acids. V lost 4 bases, J lost 3 bases, and 12 bases stayed unmatched. CDR1 is SGHDT and CDR2 is YYEEEE in the germline V gene. The variable domain in full, completed from reference TRBV5-6 and TRBJ2-7, reads DAGVTQSPTHLIKTRGQQVTLRCSPKSGHDTVSWYQQALGQGPQFIFQYYEEEERQRGNFPDRFSGHQFPNYSSELNVNALLLGDSALYLCASSVAALAGGFYEQYFGPGTRLTVT.

The chain combines TRBV13 with TRBJ2-5, with 9 positions matching TRBD2. The germline V gene has CDR1 PRHDT and CDR2 FYEKMQ (reference sequence). The V gene end was trimmed by 4 bases and the J gene end by 5 bases; junction bases not matched to a gene: 14. This CDR3 is built from 17 residues. The DNA for the CDR3 is TGTGCCAGCAGCTGGATAAAAGCAGGCGGGGGGGCGGAGACCCAGTACTTC. Protein product: CASSWIKAGGGAETQYF.